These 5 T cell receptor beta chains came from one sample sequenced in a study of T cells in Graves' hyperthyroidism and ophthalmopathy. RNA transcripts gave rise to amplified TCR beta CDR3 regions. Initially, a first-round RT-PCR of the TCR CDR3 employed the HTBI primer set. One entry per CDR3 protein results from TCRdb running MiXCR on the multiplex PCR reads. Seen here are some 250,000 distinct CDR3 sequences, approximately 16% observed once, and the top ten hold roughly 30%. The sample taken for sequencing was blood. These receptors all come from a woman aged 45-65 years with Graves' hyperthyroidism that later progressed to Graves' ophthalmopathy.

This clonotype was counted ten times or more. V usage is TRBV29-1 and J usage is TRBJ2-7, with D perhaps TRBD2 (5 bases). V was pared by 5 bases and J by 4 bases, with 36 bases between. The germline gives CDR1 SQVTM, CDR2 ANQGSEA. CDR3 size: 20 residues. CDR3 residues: CSVSFVPTRQRQPGRYEQYF. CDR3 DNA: TGCAGCGTTTCGTTCGTCCCCACCCGCCAGCGCCAACCGGGGAGATACGAGCAGTACTTC.

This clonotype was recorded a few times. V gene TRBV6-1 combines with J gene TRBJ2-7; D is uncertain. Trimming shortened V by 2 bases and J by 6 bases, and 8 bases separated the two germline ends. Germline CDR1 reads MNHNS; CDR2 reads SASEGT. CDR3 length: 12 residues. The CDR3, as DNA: TGTGCCAGCAGTGAATTCAGGAGCGAGCAGTACTTC. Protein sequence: CASSEFRSEQYF.

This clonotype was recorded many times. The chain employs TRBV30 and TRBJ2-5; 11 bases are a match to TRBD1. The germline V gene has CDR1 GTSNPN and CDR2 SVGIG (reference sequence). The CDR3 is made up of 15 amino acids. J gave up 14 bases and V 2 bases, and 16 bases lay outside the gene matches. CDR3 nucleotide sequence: TGTGCCTGGAGTCTCCCGGGGACAGGGGGTTTTCCCTTATACTTC. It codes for CAWSLPGTGGFPLYF.

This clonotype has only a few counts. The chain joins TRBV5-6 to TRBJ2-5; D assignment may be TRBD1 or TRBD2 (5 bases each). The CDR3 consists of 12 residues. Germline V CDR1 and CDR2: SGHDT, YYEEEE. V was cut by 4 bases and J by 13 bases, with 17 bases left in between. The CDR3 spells CASSGGLTDPYF. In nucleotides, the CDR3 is TGTGCCAGCAGCGGAGGTTTGACAGACCCGTACTTC.

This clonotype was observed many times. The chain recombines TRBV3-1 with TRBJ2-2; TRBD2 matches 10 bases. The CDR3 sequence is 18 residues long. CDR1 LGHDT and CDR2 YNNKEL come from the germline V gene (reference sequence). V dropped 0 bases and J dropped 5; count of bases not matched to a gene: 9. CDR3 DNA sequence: TGTGCCAGCAGCCAAGACTGGCTAGCGGGAGTCGGGACCGGGGAGCTGTTTTTT. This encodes CASSQDWLAGVGTGELFF. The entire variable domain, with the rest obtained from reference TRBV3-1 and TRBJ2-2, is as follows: DTAVSQTPKYLVTQMGNDKSIKCEQNLGHDTMYWYKQDSKKFLKIMFSYNNKELIINETVPNRFSPKSPDKAHLNLHINSLELGDSAVYFCASSQDWLAGVGTGELFFGEGSRLTVL.